The rows below give T cell receptor beta chains drawn from one sample of a study of T cells in Graves' hyperthyroidism and ophthalmopathy. A single record per CDR3 protein comes from TCRdb applying MiXCR to the multiplex PCR reads. The data show 350,000 to 450,000 distinct CDR3 sequences, with about an eighth seen just once and 25% to 30% held by the top ten. Source material: blood. The origin of the receptors is a man over 45 with Graves' ophthalmopathy. CDR3s leave out the opening cysteine and the closing phenylalanine or tryptophan. The D gene is left open where the match is weak.

>TRBJ2-2|TRBV4-1|TRBD1
ASSQGLQGAGAGELF
>TRBJ2-4|TRBV4-1|.
ASSQNRETKNIQY
>TRBJ1-4|TRBV7-9|.
ASSLNAEAGNEKLF
>TRBJ2-5|TRBV5-5|.
ASSFRSVLETQY
>TRBJ2-7|TRBV5-1|TRBD2
ASSLAGLAGYHEQY
>TRBJ2-7|TRBV10-2|TRBD2
ASHQDSGSEQY
>TRBJ2-4|TRBV29-1|TRBD1
SVEDRAQNIQY
>TRBJ1-4|TRBV28|.
ASSLRFSKLF
>TRBJ2-5|TRBV7-8|TRBD1
ASSGDRGGETQY
>TRBJ1-5|TRBV19|.
ASSIPPSKGGASNQPQH
>TRBJ1-1|TRBV2|.
ASSYPEEAF
>TRBJ1-2|TRBV2|TRBD1
ASRGQGVSYGYT
>TRBJ2-2|TRBV7-2|.
ASSVDVGGTGELF
>TRBJ2-1|TRBV19|.
ASSIRDGGRNEQF
>TRBJ2-3|TRBV24-1|TRBD1
ATSDPGQGRADTQY
>TRBJ1-2|TRBV18|TRBD1
ASSSGQAYGYT
>TRBJ1-1|TRBV27|.
ASREGFRAF
>TRBJ1-5|TRBV20-1|.
SANFGRGGDQPQH
>TRBJ2-2|TRBV5-1|.
ASSLRQTNTGELF
>TRBJ1-2|TRBV5-6|.
ASSLEADGYGYT
>TRBJ2-1|TRBV7-9|TRBD2
ASSLAGKLRGDEQF
>TRBJ2-2|TRBV12-3/TRBV12-4|TRBD2
ASSLSREISGELF
>TRBJ1-4|TRBV20-1|.
SARESPVPNEKLF
>TRBJ2-7|TRBV30|TRBD2
AWSLPGLAGGPHEQY
>TRBJ2-2|TRBV5-4|TRBD2
ASRAGTSGNTGELF
>TRBJ2-3|TRBV12-3/TRBV12-4|.
ASSLAAGPTDTQY
>TRBJ2-1|TRBV29-1|.
SVEVRGDEQF
>TRBJ1-1|TRBV5-1|.
ASSLEWTRRSLNTEAF
>TRBJ2-7|TRBV7-9|TRBD2
ASSLPAGDEQY
>TRBJ1-1|TRBV12-3/TRBV12-4|TRBD1
ASSFPEGASF
>TRBJ2-2|TRBV5-1|.
ASSLTGNTGELF